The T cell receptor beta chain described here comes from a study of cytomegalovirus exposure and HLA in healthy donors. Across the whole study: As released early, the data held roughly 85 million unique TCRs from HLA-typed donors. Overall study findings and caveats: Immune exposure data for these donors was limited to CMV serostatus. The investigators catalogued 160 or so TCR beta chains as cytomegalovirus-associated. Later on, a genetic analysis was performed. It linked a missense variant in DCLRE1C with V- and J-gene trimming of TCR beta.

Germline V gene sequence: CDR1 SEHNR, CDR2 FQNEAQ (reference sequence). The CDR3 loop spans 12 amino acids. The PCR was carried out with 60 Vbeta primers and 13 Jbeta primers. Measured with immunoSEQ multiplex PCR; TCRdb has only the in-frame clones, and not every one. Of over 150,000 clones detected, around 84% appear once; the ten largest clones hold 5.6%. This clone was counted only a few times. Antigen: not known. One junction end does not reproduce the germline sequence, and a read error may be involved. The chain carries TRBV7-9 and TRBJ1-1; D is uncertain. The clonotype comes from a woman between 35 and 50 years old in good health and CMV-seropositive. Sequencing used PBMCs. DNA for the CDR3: TGTTCCAGCAGCCCTCGTACCAGTGAAGCTTTCTTT. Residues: CSSSPRTSEAFF.